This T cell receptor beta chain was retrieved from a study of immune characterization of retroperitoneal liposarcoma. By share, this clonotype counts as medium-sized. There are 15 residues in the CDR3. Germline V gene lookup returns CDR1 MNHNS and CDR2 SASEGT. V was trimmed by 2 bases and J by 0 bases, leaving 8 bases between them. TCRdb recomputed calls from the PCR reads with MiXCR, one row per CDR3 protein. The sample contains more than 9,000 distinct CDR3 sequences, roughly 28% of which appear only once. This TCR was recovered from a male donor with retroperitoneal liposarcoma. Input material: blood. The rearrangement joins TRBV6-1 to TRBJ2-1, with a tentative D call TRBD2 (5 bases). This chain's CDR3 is CASSELGSSYNEQFF. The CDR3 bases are TGTGCCAGCAGTGAACTGGGGAGCTCCTACAATGAGCAGTTCTTC.